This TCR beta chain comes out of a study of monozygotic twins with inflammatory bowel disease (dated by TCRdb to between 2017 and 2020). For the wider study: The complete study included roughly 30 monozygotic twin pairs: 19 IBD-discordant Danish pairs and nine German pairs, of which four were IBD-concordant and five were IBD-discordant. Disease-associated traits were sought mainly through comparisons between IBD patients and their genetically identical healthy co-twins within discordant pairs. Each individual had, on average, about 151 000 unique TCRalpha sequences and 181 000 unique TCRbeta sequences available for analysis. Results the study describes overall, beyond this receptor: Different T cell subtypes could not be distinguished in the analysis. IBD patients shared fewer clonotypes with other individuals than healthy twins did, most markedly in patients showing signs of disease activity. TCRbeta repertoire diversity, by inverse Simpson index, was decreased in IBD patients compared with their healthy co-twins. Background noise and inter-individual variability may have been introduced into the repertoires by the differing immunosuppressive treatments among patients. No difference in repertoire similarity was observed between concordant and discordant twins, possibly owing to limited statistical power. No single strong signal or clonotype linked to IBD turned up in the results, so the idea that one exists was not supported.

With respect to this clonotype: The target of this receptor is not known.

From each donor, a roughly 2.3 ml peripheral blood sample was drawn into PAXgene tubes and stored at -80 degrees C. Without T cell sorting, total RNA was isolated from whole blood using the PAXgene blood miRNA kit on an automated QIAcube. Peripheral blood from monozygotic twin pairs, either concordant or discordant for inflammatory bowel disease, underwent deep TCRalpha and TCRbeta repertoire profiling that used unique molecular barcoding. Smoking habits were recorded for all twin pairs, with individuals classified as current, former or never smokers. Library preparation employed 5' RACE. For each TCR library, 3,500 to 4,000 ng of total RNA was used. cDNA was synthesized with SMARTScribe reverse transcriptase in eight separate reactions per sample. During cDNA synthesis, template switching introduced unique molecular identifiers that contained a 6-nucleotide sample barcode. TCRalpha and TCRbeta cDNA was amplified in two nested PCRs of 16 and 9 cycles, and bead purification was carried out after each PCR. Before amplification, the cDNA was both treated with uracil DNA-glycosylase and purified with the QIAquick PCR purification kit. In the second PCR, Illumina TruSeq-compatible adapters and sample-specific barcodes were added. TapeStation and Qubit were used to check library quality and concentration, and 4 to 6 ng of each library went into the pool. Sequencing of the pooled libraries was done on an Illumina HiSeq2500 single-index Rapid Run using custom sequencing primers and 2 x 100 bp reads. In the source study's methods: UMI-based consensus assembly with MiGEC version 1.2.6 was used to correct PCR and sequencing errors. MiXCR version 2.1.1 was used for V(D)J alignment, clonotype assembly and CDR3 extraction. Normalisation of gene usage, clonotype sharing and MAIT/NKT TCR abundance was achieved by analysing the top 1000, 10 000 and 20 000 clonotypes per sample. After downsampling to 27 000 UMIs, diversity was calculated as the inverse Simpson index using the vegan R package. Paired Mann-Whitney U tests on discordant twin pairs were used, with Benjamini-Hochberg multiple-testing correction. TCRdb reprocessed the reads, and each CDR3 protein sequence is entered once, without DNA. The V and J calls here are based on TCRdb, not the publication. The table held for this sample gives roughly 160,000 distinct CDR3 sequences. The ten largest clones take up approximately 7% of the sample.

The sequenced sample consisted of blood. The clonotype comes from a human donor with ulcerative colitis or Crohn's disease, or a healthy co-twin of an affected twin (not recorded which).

The CDR3 region has the sequence CSAKAEGLGNQPQHF. The rearranged chain carries TRBV20-1 and TRBJ1-5. Per the germline V gene (reference sequence), DFQATT is the CDR1 and SNEGSKA is the CDR2. The CDR3 contains 15 residues, cysteine and phenylalanine counted. Only the protein is available.